This entry describes one T cell receptor (beta chain). Together with a sample-barcoded 5' primer, a J-beta primer mix was included in a second PCR lasting roughly 7 to 11 cycles. TCRdb analysed the 5' RACE reads with MiXCR anew, one entry per CDR3 protein. The sample has about 1.6 million distinct CDR3 sequences, about 35% seen once. The source of the sample is a study of blood T cells in healthy people across ages. Germline CDR1 reads SGHAT; CDR2 reads FQNNGV. V was cut by 1 base and J by 2 bases, with 15 bases left in between. CDR3 size: 16 residues. V and J are TRBV11-2 and TRBJ2-7; D possibly corresponds to TRBD2 (6 bases). Sequencing was performed on blood. This receptor was identified in a woman in her 30s in good health. The CDR3 here is CASSLGSREVTYEQYF. The CDR3 DNA is TGTGCCAGCAGCTTAGGGTCGAGGGAGGTCACCTACGAGCAGTACTTC.